These 6 T cell receptor beta chains share one sample of origin, sequenced in a study of T-cell reconstitution after alpha-beta-depleted transplantation in children (dated by TCRdb to the mid-2010s). Receptors were amplified or captured by PCR. Sequencing was performed on an Illumina HiSeq 2500. TCR libraries were prepared with molecular barcoding, using unique molecular identifiers to normalize TCRbeta repertoire quantification. The public sequencing data were trimmed at Q25 with fastp and processed into clonotypes with MiXCR by TCRdb, which kept only in-frame beta chains. Each CDR3 protein appears once, grouped with its most common genes and DNA. Present in this sample are about 500,000 distinct CDR3 sequences, 9.5% to 12% of which were seen just once. The ten largest clones take up 14% of the sample. In the paper's terms, the treatment or condition label means: allogeneic hematopoietic cell transplantation with graft depleted of TCRalphabeta T cells and CD19 B cells.

This sample comprised PBMCs, mostly from graft donor cells, obtained 180 days after TCRalphabeta/CD19-depleted stem cell transplant. The source is a female patient aged 2-15 years who had a stem cell transplant for aplastic anemia, so the T cells may come from the graft donor.

This chain joins TRBV20-1 and TRBJ2-1; 13 bases agree with TRBD2. Germline V gives CDR1 DFQATT, CDR2 SNEGSKA (reference sequence). After removal of 5 bases from V and 9 bases from J, the junction contained 7 bases not matched to a gene. The CDR3 runs 14 residues. In DNA form, the CDR3 reads TGCAGTGCTGTGGGACTAGCGGGAAGGAGTGAGCAGTTCTTC. This codes for CSAVGLAGRSEQFF.

V gene TRBV11-3 combines with J gene TRBJ2-2; TRBD2 matches at 7 bases. The germline gives CDR1 SGHNT, CDR2 YENEEA. This CDR3 contains 14 residues. V dropped 3 bases and J dropped 4; count of bases not matched to a gene: 2. The DNA for the CDR3 is TGTGCCAGCAGCTTTATAGCGGGCACCGGGGAGCTGTTTTTT. This sequence encodes CASSFIAGTGELFF.

This clonotype was found a few times. This rearrangement joins TRBV24-1 to TRBJ2-7; a possible D gene is TRBD2 (6 bases). Germline V CDR1 and CDR2: KGHDR, SFDVKD. The CDR3 consists of 15 residues. V was cut by 7 bases and J by 4 bases, with 19 bases left in between. The CDR3 nucleotides are TGTGCCACCAGGGTCCCGGGACTCATTCCTTACGAGCAGTACGTC. Its protein product is CATRVPGLIPYEQYV.

This clonotype was recorded many times. The gene calls are TRBV12-3 or TRBV12-4 and TRBJ2-1, with D unresolved. Trimming shortened V by 1 base and J by 1 base, and 8 bases separated the two germline ends. This CDR3 region has 15 residues. CDR3 in amino acids: CASSLVSLSYNEQFF. The CDR3 nucleotides are TGTGCCAGCAGTTTAGTCAGCCTTTCCTACAATGAGCAGTTCTTC.

This clonotype was found a few times. The chain uses TRBV4-3 and TRBJ2-7; D gene ambiguous. CDR1 is LGHNA and CDR2 is YSLEER in the germline V gene. This CDR3 has 15 residues. V dropped 4 bases and J dropped 5 bases, with 18 bases sitting between them. CDR3 loop: CASSRSLRANHEQYF. In nucleotides, the CDR3 is TGCGCCAGCAGCCGATCACTCCGGGCGAACCACGAGCAGTACTTC.

V and J are TRBV10-3 and TRBJ2-1, with 12 bases lining up with TRBD2. The CDR3 consists of 19 residues. The germline V gene has CDR1 ENHRY and CDR2 SYGVKD. The CDR3 bases are TGTGGGGCCAGTGATTCCACTGGACTAGCGGGAATGTCGTACAATGAGCAGTTCTTC. This encodes CGASDSTGLAGMSYNEQFF.